Presented here are 30 T cell receptor beta chains from one specimen sequenced in a study of CD8+ T cells in alopecia areata. TCR sequencing used cDNA made by reverse transcription of extracted RNA. Sequencing was performed with immunoSEQ multiplex PCR; in TCRdb, only in-frame clones are kept and a portion is missing. This sample has 170,000 or so clones; under 60% occur once, and the top ten carry around an eighth. As for treatment: oral pan-JAK inhibitor, 5-10 mg twice daily. The source material was CD8+ T cells sorted from blood, sampled at week 24, from a patient treated with tofacitinib. Receptors were obtained from a human donor with alopecia areata.

The rearrangement uses TRBV9 and TRBJ1-4, with D possibly TRBD1 on 6 matching bases. The CDR3 has 14 amino acids. The V and J ends lost 0 bases and 4 bases respectively, with 7 bases between them. Germline V gene data show CDR1 as SGDLS and CDR2 as YYNGEE. CDR3 amino acids: CASSVAGDNEKLFF. The CDR3 DNA follows: TGTGCCAGCAGCGTAGCAGGGGATAATGAAAAACTGTTTTTT.

This clone has more than one count but fewer than ten. V and J are TRBV5-1 and TRBJ2-5, with TRBD1 matching over 7 bases. The germline gives CDR1 SGHRS, CDR2 YFSETQ. CDR3 size: 15 residues. J was trimmed by 3 bases and V by 4 bases; bases with no gene match: 9. CDR3 coding DNA: TGCGCCAGCAGCCACTCGACAGGGCTTGAAGAGACCCAGTACTTC. Residues: CASSHSTGLEETQYF.

The chain links TRBV25-1 to TRBJ2-7; 10 bases align to TRBD1. The CDR3 extends over 13 amino acids. The ends lost 3 bases at V and 13 bases at J; junction bases unmatched: 9. CDR1 and CDR2 (germline): MGHDK, SYGVNS. The CDR3 reads CASSDLGTGERYF. The DNA for the CDR3 is TGTGCCAGCAGTGACCTGGGGACAGGGGAACGTTACTTC.

This clone is a singleton in its sample. The J gene is TRBJ2-4, the V gene TRBV7-8, with 10 positions matching TRBD1. This CDR3 contains 17 residues. The V gene's germline CDR1 is SGHVS and CDR2 FQNEAQ. Germline trimming cut 5 bases from V and 3 bases from J; bases unmatched to any gene: 10. The CDR3 reads CASSISLRDRGKNIQYF. The CDR3 nucleotides read TGTGCCAGCAGCATTAGCCTCCGGGACAGGGGCAAAAACATTCAGTACTTC.

V and J are TRBV11-3 and TRBJ2-3, with unresolved D. CDR3 length equals 11 residues. Trimming took 3 bases from V and 4 from J, leaving 2 bases between them. The germline V gene has CDR1 SGHNT and CDR2 YENEEA. The CDR3 protein is CASSFADTQYF. As DNA, the CDR3 is TGTGCCAGCAGCTTTGCAGATACGCAGTATTTT.

The V gene is TRBV4-1, the J gene TRBJ1-1; tentatively, D is TRBD1 (5 bases). The CDR3 runs 15 residues. Germline V gene lookup returns CDR1 MGHRA and CDR2 YSYEKL. Trimming left V 4 bases short and J 4 bases short, with 16 bases between. The CDR3 is CASSPTQRGSTEAFF. CDR3 sequence (DNA): TGCGCCAGCAGCCCCACTCAGAGGGGAAGCACTGAAGCTTTCTTT.

The J gene is TRBJ2-2, the V gene TRBV9; 9 positions agree with TRBD1. CDR1 SGDLS and CDR2 YYNGEE come from the germline V gene. The CDR3 covers 16 residues. The J segment lost 1 base and the V segment lost 3 bases, leaving 4 bases of the junction unmatched. CDR3 in amino acids: CASSGGQGRNTGELFF. The CDR3 DNA reads as TGTGCCAGCAGCGGAGGACAGGGGAGGAACACCGGGGAGCTGTTTTTT.

This rearrangement joins TRBV29-1 to TRBJ2-7; 8 nucleotides line up with TRBD1. Losses at the gene ends were 1 base for V and 3 bases for J; bases not matched to a gene: 5. Germline CDR1 reads SQVTM; CDR2 reads ANQGSEA. The CDR3 is 14 residues long. CDR3 in DNA: TGCAGCGTTGAAGGGACAGGGAATGACTACGAGCAGTACTTC. Residues: CSVEGTGNDYEQYF.

The V and J genes are TRBV30 and TRBJ1-4; D uncertain. This CDR3 comprises 15 residues. V lost 2 bases and J lost 2, with 12 bases in between. Per germline, CDR1 GTSNPN and CDR2 SVGIG (reference sequence). The CDR3 DNA follows: TGTGCCTGGAGTATCGGGGTAGGGACTAATGAAAAACTGTTTTTT. It translates to CAWSIGVGTNEKLFF.

The rearrangement links TRBV5-1 to TRBJ2-7, with D uncertain. The germline CDR1 and CDR2 sequences are SGHRS and YFSETQ. The V end lost 4 bases, the J end lost 0 bases, and 17 bases lay between the germline ends. The CDR3 sequence is 16 residues long. The CDR3 protein is CASSAPPAGASYEQYF. In DNA, the CDR3 is TGCGCCAGCAGCGCTCCCCCAGCAGGTGCCTCCTACGAGCAGTACTTC.

The count of this clone is one. This chain connects TRBV7-2 to TRBJ2-2; D remains unclear. CDR3 size: 15 residues. V lost 5 bases and J 4 bases, leaving 14 bases between the germline ends. Germline V gives CDR1 SGHTA, CDR2 FQGNSA. CDR3 amino acids: CASSPWTLGTGELFF. The CDR3 DNA is TGTGCCAGCAGCCCCTGGACCCTAGGCACCGGGGAGCTGTTTTTT.

This clone came up a few times. The rearrangement joins TRBV7-9 to TRBJ2-3; TRBD1 matches at 8 bases. The CDR3 sequence is 17 residues long. J lost 4 bases, V lost 5 bases, and 14 bases had no gene match. Germline V CDR1 and CDR2: SEHNR, FQNEAQ (reference sequence). The CDR3 coding sequence is TGTGCCAGCAGCCCCGGTTTTGTGTCAGGGGGCCCAGATACGCAGTATTTT. Amino acids: CASSPGFVSGGPDTQYF.

V is TRBV6-5 and J is TRBJ2-7; tentatively, D is TRBD1 (5 bases). V lost 2 bases to trimming and J lost 2 bases, with 13 bases between them. CDR1 is MNHEY and CDR2 is SVGAGI in the germline V gene. The CDR3 is 15 residues long. CDR3 loop: CASSYDWQGPYEQYF. The DNA of the CDR3 is TGTGCCAGCAGTTACGATTGGCAGGGCCCCTACGAGCAGTACTTC.

This sequence joins TRBV29-1 and TRBJ2-2, with 7 bases that match TRBD1. The CDR3 has 13 amino acids. In germline, CDR1 is SQVTM, CDR2 ANQGSEA. Trimming cost V 7 bases and J 3 bases; bases outside gene matches: 5. This chain's CDR3 is CSGDDRDTGELFF. CDR3 bases: TGCAGCGGCGATGACAGGGACACCGGGGAGCTGTTTTTT.

The chain employs TRBV7-6 and TRBJ2-7; TRBD2 matches 12 bases. The J segment lost 0 bases and the V segment lost 5 bases, leaving 5 bases of the junction unmatched. This CDR3 has 16 residues. The germline CDR1 and CDR2 sequences are SGHVS and FNYEAQ. The CDR3 loop reads CASSPELAGGSYEQYF. In DNA form, the CDR3 reads TGTGCCAGCAGCCCCGAACTAGCGGGGGGCTCCTACGAGCAGTACTTC.

This clone was counted between two and nine times. This rearrangement joins TRBV2 to TRBJ2-3, with 7 bases identical to TRBD1. With 7 bases clipped from V and 0 bases from J, the junction kept 4 bases outside the gene matches. The germline V gene encodes CDR1 SNHLY and CDR2 FYNNEI. CDR3 length: 14 residues. CDR3 region: CASIPGQSTDTQYF. The CDR3 DNA reads as TGTGCCAGCATTCCGGGACAGAGCACAGATACGCAGTATTTT.

V usage is TRBV12-5 and J usage is TRBJ2-1, with D unresolved. V lost 6 bases and J lost 8, with 8 bases in between. Per germline, CDR1 LGHNT and CDR2 FRNRAP. The CDR3 runs 11 residues. In DNA, the CDR3 is TGTGCTAGTGGCCACGGATATGAGCAGTTCTTC. Its protein product is CASGHGYEQFF.

This clone was recorded a few times. The V and J genes are TRBV9 and TRBJ2-7; possible D gene TRBD2, 6 bases. In germline, CDR1 is SGDLS, CDR2 YYNGEE. This CDR3 has 15 residues. V lost 3 bases, J lost 0 bases, and 13 bases lay in between. CDR3 residues: CASSGGGAHSYEQYF. Written as DNA, the CDR3 is TGTGCCAGCAGCGGCGGAGGGGCCCACTCCTACGAGCAGTACTTC.

V is TRBV2 and J is TRBJ2-3; D possibly corresponds to TRBD1 (6 bases). The CDR3 totals 15 residues. The germline V gene has CDR1 SNHLY and CDR2 FYNNEI. Deletions cut 4 bases from V and 0 bases from J, with 11 bases between. Written as DNA, the CDR3 is TGTGCCAGCAGTGGACCGGACAGAAGCACAGATACGCAGTATTTT. This translates into CASSGPDRSTDTQYF.

The rearrangement uses TRBV29-1 and TRBJ2-1, with D perhaps TRBD1 (5 bases). The V and J ends lost 6 bases and 2 bases respectively, with 5 bases between them. Looked up from germline, CDR1 is SQVTM and CDR2 is ANQGSEA. The CDR3 extends over 11 amino acids. In DNA form, the CDR3 reads TGCAGCGTGACAGCCTACAATGAGCAGTTCTTC. It specifies CSVTAYNEQFF.

This clone showed up just a few times. The CDR3 coding sequence is TGTGCCAGCAGTTACGGGTCTCTCGGCACAGATACGCAGTATTTT. Encoded protein: CASSYGSLGTDTQYF. The chain links TRBV6-5 to TRBJ2-3; D unresolved. V was trimmed by 2 bases and J by 1 base, leaving 10 bases between them. The CDR3 length is 15 residues. Germline V gives CDR1 MNHEY, CDR2 SVGAGI.

This clone was detected only a few times. CDR3 region: CASSLLVADTQYF. In DNA form, the CDR3 reads TGTGCCAGCAGTTTATTAGTGGCGGATACGCAGTATTTT. The chain couples TRBV27 to TRBJ2-3; D gene uncertain. The CDR3 is made up of 13 amino acids. With 1 base removed from V and 6 bases from J, the gap between germline ends came to 8 bases. Germline V lookup: CDR1 MNHEY, CDR2 SMNVEV (reference sequence).

CDR3 in DNA: TGTGCCAGCAGCGTAGGCAGGGGGAGCTCCTACGAGCAGTACTTC. Amino acids: CASSVGRGSSYEQYF. The chain recombines TRBV9 with TRBJ2-7, with 7 bases aligning to TRBD1. This CDR3 region has 15 residues. In germline, CDR1 is SGDLS, CDR2 YYNGEE. V shed 0 bases, J shed 0 bases, and the junction held 3 bases outside the gene matches.

The chain joins TRBV5-1 to TRBJ1-1; D is unresolved. This CDR3 region has 12 residues. The germline V gene has CDR1 SGHRS and CDR2 YFSETQ. The germline V and J ends were trimmed by 0 bases and 6 bases, with 6 bases remaining between them. In DNA, the CDR3 is TGCGCCAGCAGCTTGGGAGTCTCTGAAGCTTTCTTT. Amino acid sequence: CASSLGVSEAFF.

This chain connects TRBV6-5 to TRBJ2-3; TRBD1 agrees at 8 bases. The V segment lost 8 bases and the J segment 2 bases; nucleotides outside the gene matches: 6. The CDR3 is 14 amino acids. Germline V gene data show CDR1 as MNHEY and CDR2 as SVGAGI. The CDR3 protein is CASGGTGSTDTQYF. DNA for the CDR3: TGTGCCAGCGGCGGGACAGGTTCCACAGATACGCAGTATTTT.

The CDR3, as DNA: TGTGCCAGCAGCTTGGGACAGAACTACGAGCAGTACTTC. Translating it yields CASSLGQNYEQYF. The genes are TRBV11-2 and TRBJ2-7; 7 bases fit TRBD1. The CDR3 has 13 residues. The germline V gene encodes CDR1 SGHAT and CDR2 FQNNGV. V trimming: 3 bases; J trimming: 3 bases; junction bases outside the gene matches: 2.

The rearrangement links TRBV2 to TRBJ1-1, with D hard to call. Germline CDR1 SNHLY, CDR2 FYNNEI. V lost 7 bases and J lost 5, with 8 bases in between. This CDR3 comprises 11 residues. As DNA, the CDR3 is TGTGCCAGCACACTGGGGACTGAAGCTTTCTTT. Translated: CASTLGTEAFF.

The chain uses TRBV7-9 and TRBJ1-3; 11 bases agree with TRBD1. V shed 4 bases, J shed 2 bases, and the junction held 4 bases outside the gene matches. This CDR3 has 16 amino acids. Germline V gene sequence: CDR1 SEHNR, CDR2 FQNEAQ (reference sequence). The CDR3 sequence is CASSSGQGAPGNTIYF. The CDR3 DNA sequence: TGTGCCAGCAGCTCAGGACAGGGGGCACCTGGAAACACCATATATTTT.

Only a few counts were recorded for this clone. CDR3 sequence: CASIRGDRVVETQYF. The CDR3 DNA reads TGTGCCAGCATCCGCGGGGACAGGGTGGTCGAGACCCAGTACTTC. The chain joins TRBV7-2 to TRBJ2-5, with 9 bases identical to TRBD1. Germline V lookup: CDR1 SGHTA, CDR2 FQGNSA. This CDR3 is built from 15 residues. With 7 bases clipped from V and 5 bases from J, the junction kept 11 bases outside the gene matches.

V and J are TRBV7-2 and TRBJ1-2; no clear D gene. The germline V gene encodes CDR1 SGHTA and CDR2 FQGNSA. This CDR3 contains 16 residues. V lost 1 base and J lost 1, with 13 bases in between. CDR3 DNA: TGTGCCAGCAGCTTAGTGTTTTCGAGGATTAACTATGGCTACACCTTC. This gives the protein CASSLVFSRINYGYTF.